The 17 T cell receptor beta chains presented below share a single source sample, sequenced in a study of blood T cell repertoires in COVID-19. Produced via immunoSEQ multiplex PCR; TCRdb's table is partial and in-frame only. Of 140,000 to 150,000 clones in the sample, approximately 85% were seen once. Sample: peripheral blood. The receptors stem from a woman in her sixties with COVID-19, enrolled during active disease.

The count of this clone is one. The chain links TRBV11-1 to TRBJ1-1; D perhaps matches TRBD1 (6 bases). This CDR3 has 15 amino acids. Germline V gene data show CDR1 as SGHAT and CDR2 as FQDESV (reference sequence). The germline V and J ends were trimmed by 4 bases and 6 bases, with 18 bases remaining between them. DNA for the CDR3: TGTGCCAGCAGCTCTGAGGGACAATTGGCGTCTGAAGCTTTCTTT. It encodes CASSSEGQLASEAFF. Based on the CDR3 plus reference TRBV11-1 and TRBJ1-1, the full variable domain is EAEVAQSPRYKITEKSQAVAFWCDPISGHATLYWYRQILGQGPELLVQFQDESVVDDSQLPKDRFSAERLKGVDSTLKIQPAELGDSAMYLCASSSEGQLASEAFFGQGTRLTVV.

This clone was detected once. The V gene is TRBV7-9, the J gene TRBJ1-1; no definite D call. V was shortened by 5 bases and J by 2 bases, with 6 bases between the two germline ends. The CDR3 totals 12 residues. From germline, CDR1 is SEHNR and CDR2 FQNEAQ (reference sequence). The CDR3 DNA follows: TGTGCCAGCAGCATCGGTAACACTGAAGCTTTCTTT. Translating it yields CASSIGNTEAFF.

The V call is TRBV4-2, the J call TRBJ1-2; tentatively, D is TRBD1 (6 bases). Trimming left V 0 bases short and J 0 bases short, with 11 bases between. The CDR3 is made up of 16 amino acids. Germline CDR1 and CDR2: LGHNA and YNFKEQ. DNA for the CDR3: TGTGCCAGCAGCCAAGATCCAGGGGCGTCTAACTATGGCTACACCTTC. This gives the protein CASSQDPGASNYGYTF.

The rearrangement links TRBV5-1 to TRBJ2-1, with 8 bases lining up with TRBD2. With V trimmed by 4 bases and J by 1 base, 4 bases remained unmatched. Germline V lookup: CDR1 SGHRS, CDR2 YFSETQ. The CDR3 totals 15 residues. CDR3 nucleotides: TGCGCCAGCAGCATAGCGGGGTCGTCCTACAATGAGCAGTTCTTC. The encoded protein is CASSIAGSSYNEQFF.

The gene calls are TRBV29-1 and TRBJ2-1; D is unresolved. The length of the CDR3 is 10 residues. V lost 7 bases and J 8 bases, leaving 9 bases between the germline ends. CDR1 is SQVTM and CDR2 is ANQGSEA in the germline V gene. The CDR3 nucleotides are TGCAGCGCTGCCCGGGATGAGCAGTTCTTC. This sequence encodes CSAARDEQFF.

The chain couples TRBV3-1 (or the pseudogene TRBV3-2) to TRBJ1-1; 9 positions match TRBD1. J was trimmed by 2 bases and V by 4 bases; bases with no gene match: 2. CDR1 LGHDT and CDR2 YNNKEL come from the germline V gene (reference sequence). This CDR3 comprises 14 residues. The CDR3 DNA is TGTGCCAGCAGCCTGGGACAGGGCAACACTGAAGCTTTCTTT. Translating it yields CASSLGQGNTEAFF.

The chain recombines TRBV10-2 with TRBJ2-7; TRBD1 agrees at 8 bases. The CDR3 spans 14 residues. Germline V gene lookup returns CDR1 WSHSY and CDR2 SAAADI. J lost 0 bases, V lost 6 bases, and 4 bases had no gene match. The CDR3 DNA reads as TGCGCCAGCAGACCAGGACAGGGCTCCTACGAGCAGTACTTC. This codes for CASRPGQGSYEQYF.

The chain employs TRBV19 and TRBJ2-2; 9 nucleotides match TRBD1. This CDR3 is 14 amino acids long. Trimming at V came to 7 bases and at J to 6 bases, leaving 6 bases not matched to a gene. Germline loops: CDR1 LNHDA, CDR2 SQIVND (reference sequence). CDR3 sequence (DNA): TGTGCCAGTATAAGGACAGGGGAGGCCGGGGAGCTGTTTTTT. Its translation: CASIRTGEAGELFF.

This chain links TRBV18 with TRBJ2-6, with TRBD1 as a possible D gene (5 bases). Between the trimmed V and J ends, which lost 3 bases and 0 bases, there was a span of 12 bases. CDR1 is KGHSH, CDR2 LQKENI, per germline. The CDR3 consists of 17 residues. The CDR3 DNA reads TGTGCCAGCTCACCGGACAATGAATTCTCTGGGGCCAACGTCCTGACTTTC. Protein: CASSPDNEFSGANVLTF.

The chain has TRBV18 and TRBJ2-7; 14 bases map to TRBD2. Germline CDR1 is KGHSH and CDR2 is LQKENI. V was clipped by 3 bases and J by 2 bases; unmatched bases: 6. The CDR3 is made up of 17 amino acids. In DNA, the CDR3 is TGTGCCAGCTCACCCTTAGGGACTAGCGGGGGAACCTACGAGCAGTACTTC. Its protein product is CASSPLGTSGGTYEQYF.

This chain uses TRBV6-5 with TRBJ2-7; 9 bases are shared with TRBD1. CDR1 is MNHEY, CDR2 SVGAGI, per germline. The CDR3 is 14 amino acids. Trimming cost V 11 bases and J 6 bases; bases outside gene matches: 14. CDR3 coding DNA: TGTGCCCTCTACACAGGGGGCGCTACTGGCGAGCAGTACTTC. Translation: CALYTGGATGEQYF.

The chain recombines TRBV6-2 or TRBV6-3 with TRBJ1-1; D remains unclear. CDR3 length equals 13 residues. The germline V and J ends were trimmed by 5 bases and 1 base, with 8 bases remaining between them. Germline V gene sequence: CDR1 MNHEY, CDR2 SVGEGT. The CDR3 bases are TGTGCCAGCAGTCGAGAGAGGAACACTGAAGCTTTCTTT. Amino acids: CASSRERNTEAFF.

The V call is TRBV4-3, the J call TRBJ1-1, with a possible D match to TRBD1 (6 bases). There are 13 residues in the CDR3. Trimming pared 4 bases from V and 7 bases from J, leaving 13 bases between. Germline values: CDR1 LGHNA, CDR2 YSLEER. The CDR3 DNA sequence: TGCGCCAGCAGCCCCGGACAGTCAGTTGAAGCTTTCTTT. Translation gives CASSPGQSVEAFF.

J is TRBJ1-2 and V is TRBV3-1 (or the pseudogene TRBV3-2); a possible D gene is TRBD1 (5 bases). CDR3 length: 16 residues. Looked up from germline, CDR1 is LGHDT and CDR2 is YNNKEL (reference sequence). Deletions cut 1 base from V and 8 bases from J, with 20 bases between. This chain's CDR3 is CASSQVGAAGAWGYTF. CDR3 nucleotide sequence: TGTGCCAGCAGCCAAGTAGGGGCGGCCGGAGCATGGGGCTACACCTTC.

Concerning this clone: The junction does not match germline at one end; this may be a read error. The V and J genes are TRBV12-3 or TRBV12-4 and TRBJ2-1; 10 nucleotides match TRBD2. CDR3 length equals 13 residues. The CDR3 reads CASSFLAGAPPVF. The CDR3 nucleotides read TGTGCCAGCAGTTTCCTAGCGGGGGCCCCTCCAGTCTTC.

This clone was observed a few times. The chain recombines TRBV18 with TRBJ2-5, with 7 bases fitting TRBD1. Germline V gene sequence: CDR1 KGHSH, CDR2 LQKENI. The CDR3 spans 15 residues. With 4 bases clipped from V and 4 bases from J, the junction kept 9 bases outside the gene matches. CDR3 DNA sequence: TGTGCCAGCTCACTCCGTAAGGGGGCCGGAGAGACCCAGTACTTC. It is translated as CASSLRKGAGETQYF. Looking up the rest from reference TRBV18 and TRBJ2-5 gives the full variable domain: NAGVMQNPRHLVRRRGQEARLRCSPMKGHSHVYWYRQLPEEGLKFMVYLQKENIIDESGMPKERFSAEFPKEGPSILRIQQVVRGDSAAYFCASSLRKGAGETQYFGPGTRLLVL.

The V and J genes are TRBV21-1 and TRBJ1-2. TRBV21-1 is annotated as a pseudogene. The CDR3 is 14 residues long. The CDR3 DNA follows: TGTGCCAGCCCCGCCGGGTCACGGGACTATGGCTACACCTTC. This sequence encodes CASPAGSRDYGYTF.